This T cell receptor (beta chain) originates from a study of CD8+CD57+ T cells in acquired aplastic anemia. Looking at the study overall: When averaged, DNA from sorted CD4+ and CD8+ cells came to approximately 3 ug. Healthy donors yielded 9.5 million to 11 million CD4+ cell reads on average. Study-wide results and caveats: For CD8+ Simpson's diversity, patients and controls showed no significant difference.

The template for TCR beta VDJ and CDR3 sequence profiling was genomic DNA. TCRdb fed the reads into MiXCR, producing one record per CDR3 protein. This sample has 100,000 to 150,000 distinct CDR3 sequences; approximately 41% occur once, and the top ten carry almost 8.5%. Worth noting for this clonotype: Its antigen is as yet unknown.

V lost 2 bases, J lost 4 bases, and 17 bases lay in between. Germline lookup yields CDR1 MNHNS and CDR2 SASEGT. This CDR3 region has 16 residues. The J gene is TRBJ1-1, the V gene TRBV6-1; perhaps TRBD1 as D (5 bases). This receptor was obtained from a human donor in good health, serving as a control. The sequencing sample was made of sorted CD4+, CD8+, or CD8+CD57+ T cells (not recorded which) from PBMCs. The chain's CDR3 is CASSEFGHRSGTEAFF. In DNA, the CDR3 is TGTGCCAGCAGTGAATTCGGTCACAGGTCCGGCACTGAAGCTTTCTTT.